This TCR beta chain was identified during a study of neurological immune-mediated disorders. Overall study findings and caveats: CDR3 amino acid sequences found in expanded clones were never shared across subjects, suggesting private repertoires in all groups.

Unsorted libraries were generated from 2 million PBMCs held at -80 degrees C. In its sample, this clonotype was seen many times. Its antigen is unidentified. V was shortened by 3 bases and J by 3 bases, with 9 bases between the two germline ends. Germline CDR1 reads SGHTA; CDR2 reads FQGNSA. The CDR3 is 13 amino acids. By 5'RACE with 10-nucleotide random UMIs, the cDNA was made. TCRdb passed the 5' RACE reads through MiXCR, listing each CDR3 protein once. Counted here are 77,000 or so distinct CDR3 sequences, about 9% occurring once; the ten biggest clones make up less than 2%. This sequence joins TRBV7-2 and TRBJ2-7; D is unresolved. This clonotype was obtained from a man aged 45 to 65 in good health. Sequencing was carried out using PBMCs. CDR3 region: CASSFSGSYEQYF. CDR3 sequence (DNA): TGTGCCAGCAGCTTTTCCGGCAGCTACGAGCAGTACTTC.